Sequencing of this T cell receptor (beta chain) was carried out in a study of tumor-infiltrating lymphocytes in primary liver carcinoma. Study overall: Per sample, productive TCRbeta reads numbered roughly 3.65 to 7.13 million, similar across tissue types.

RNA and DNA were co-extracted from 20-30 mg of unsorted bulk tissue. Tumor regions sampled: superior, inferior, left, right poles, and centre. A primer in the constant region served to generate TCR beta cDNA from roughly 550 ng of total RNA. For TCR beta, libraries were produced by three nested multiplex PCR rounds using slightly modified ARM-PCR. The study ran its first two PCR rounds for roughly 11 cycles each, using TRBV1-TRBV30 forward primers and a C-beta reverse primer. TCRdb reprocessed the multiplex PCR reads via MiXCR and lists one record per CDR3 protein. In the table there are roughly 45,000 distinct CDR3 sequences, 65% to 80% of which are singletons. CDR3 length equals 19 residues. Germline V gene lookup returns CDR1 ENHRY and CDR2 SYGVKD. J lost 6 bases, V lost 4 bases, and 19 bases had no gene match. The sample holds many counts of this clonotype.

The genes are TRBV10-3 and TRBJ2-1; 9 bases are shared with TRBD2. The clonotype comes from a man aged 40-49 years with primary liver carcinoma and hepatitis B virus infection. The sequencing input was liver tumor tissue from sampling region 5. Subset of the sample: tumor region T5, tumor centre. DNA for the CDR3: TGTGCCATCAGTGTCGATGGGACATTTAGCGGGAGTGAGGGCAATGAGCAGTTCTTC. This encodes CAISVDGTFSGSEGNEQFF.